The 20 T cell receptor beta chains below were found in one sample sequenced in a study of blood T cells in healthy people across ages. Through a sample-barcoded 5' primer and a J-beta primer mix, a second PCR was run for roughly 6 to 11 cycles. MiXCR was run by TCRdb on the 5' RACE reads, yielding one entry per CDR3 protein. The table shows 500,000 to 600,000 distinct CDR3 sequences, with 25% to 30% occurring only once. Specimen: blood. All receptors derive from a woman aged 70-85 years in good health.

The chain joins TRBV2 to TRBJ1-1; D not certain. V lost 3 bases and J lost 1, with 9 bases in between. CDR1 is SNHLY, CDR2 FYNNEI, per germline. CDR3 size: 14 residues. CDR3 residues: CASSEYLTNTEAFF. CDR3 coding DNA: TGTGCCAGCAGTGAGTATCTTACGAACACTGAAGCTTTCTTT.

The V gene is TRBV20-1, the J gene TRBJ1-1; tentatively, D is TRBD1 (5 bases). The CDR3 spans 14 residues. V gave up 6 bases and J gave up 0 bases, with 14 bases separating them. Looked up from germline, CDR1 is DFQATT and CDR2 is SNEGSKA (reference sequence). The CDR3 reads CSARRDGLNTEAFF. Here the CDR3 DNA reads TGCAGTGCCCGGCGGGACGGCTTGAACACTGAAGCTTTCTTT.

J is TRBJ1-1 and V is TRBV19; 7 bases match TRBD1. The CDR3 has 12 amino acids. Germline values: CDR1 LNHDA, CDR2 SQIVND (reference sequence). Trimming took 4 bases from V and 6 from J; bases not matched to a gene: 2. This CDR3 reads CASSTTGSEAFF. The CDR3 region has the DNA TGTGCCAGTAGTACGACAGGGTCTGAAGCTTTCTTT. The variable domain in full, with the rest retrieved from reference TRBV19 and TRBJ1-1, is DGGITQSPKYLFRKEGQNVTLSCEQNLNHDAMYWYRQDPGQGLRLIYYSQIVNDFQKGDIAEGYSVSREKKESFPLTVTSAQKNPTAFYLCASSTTGSEAFFGQGTRLTVV.

In its sample, this clonotype was seen a few times. This chain links TRBV24-1 with TRBJ2-7, with TRBD2 matching 8 bases. The CDR3 consists of 15 residues. Unmatched junction bases numbered 8, after V lost 3 bases and J lost 5 bases. The germline V gene encodes CDR1 KGHDR and CDR2 SFDVKD. Written as DNA, the CDR3 is TGTGCCACCAGTGATGGTGGCGGGGGGATCGACGAGCAGTACTTC. Translating gives CATSDGGGGIDEQYF.

Remarks on this clonotype: The junction departs from the called germline gene at one end, perhaps through a read error. The genes are TRBV11-3 and TRBJ2-5; the D gene could be TRBD1 or TRBD2 (5 bases each). This CDR3 has 14 residues. Looked up from germline, CDR1 is SGHNT and CDR2 is YENEEA. The chain's CDR3 is CASSPTAERETQYF. For the CDR3, the DNA is TGTGCCAGCAGCCCGACAGCGGAGAGAGAGACCCAATACTTC. Based on the CDR3 plus reference TRBV11-3 and TRBJ2-5, the full variable domain is EAGVVQSPRYKIIEKKQPVAFWCNPISGHNTLYWYLQNLGQGPELLIRYENEEAVDDSQLPKDRFSAERLKGVDSTLKIQPAELGDSAVYLCASSPTAERETQYFGPGTRLLVL.

The CDR3 region is CATRQGSTDTQYF. The CDR3 nucleotides are TGTGCCACTCGACAGGGGTCCACAGATACGCAGTATTTT. The J gene is TRBJ2-3, the V gene TRBV28, with 8 positions matching TRBD1. Trimming removed 10 bases from V and 2 bases from J; junction bases left unmatched: 5. This CDR3 is built from 13 residues. CDR1 is MDHEN, CDR2 SYDVKM, per germline.

The V and J genes are TRBV7-2 and TRBJ1-2; TRBD1 matches 10 bases. Germline values: CDR1 SGHTA, CDR2 FQGNSA. The trim removed 5 bases at V and 2 bases at J, leaving 5 bases unmatched. The CDR3 has 15 residues. DNA of the CDR3: TGTGCCAGCAGCAAACCGGGACAGGGGAACTATGGCTACACCTTC. It translates to CASSKPGQGNYGYTF.

In its sample, this clonotype was seen a few times. V and J are TRBV18 and TRBJ2-5; 8 positions match TRBD1. This CDR3 contains 19 residues. V lost 3 bases and J lost 2; bases outside the gene matches: 17. Germline V CDR1 and CDR2: KGHSH, LQKENI. Here the CDR3 reads CASSPGWQDRGKSQETQYF. CDR3 sequence (DNA): TGTGCCAGCTCACCGGGGTGGCAAGACAGGGGAAAAAGTCAAGAGACCCAGTACTTC.

The rearrangement joins TRBV20-1 to TRBJ2-3; 7 positions agree with TRBD2. V dropped 5 bases and J dropped 1; count of bases not matched to a gene: 12. Per the germline V gene, CDR1 is DFQATT and CDR2 is SNEGSKA (reference sequence). This CDR3 contains 16 residues. In nucleotides, the CDR3 is TGCAGTGCTCCAGGCCCGGGGGGTCGCGGCACAGATACGCAGTATTTT. Encoded protein: CSAPGPGGRGTDTQYF.

This chain joins TRBV27 and TRBJ2-3; 8 bases are shared with TRBD1. Losses at the gene ends were 3 bases for V and 2 bases for J; bases not matched to a gene: 10. Germline V gives CDR1 MNHEY, CDR2 SMNVEV (reference sequence). The CDR3 runs 17 residues. The CDR3 reads CASSFLQGARFTDTQYF. Written as DNA, the CDR3 is TGTGCCAGCAGTTTCCTTCAGGGGGCCCGATTCACAGATACGCAGTATTTT.

This clonotype was recorded a few times. The gene calls are TRBV27 and TRBJ2-5; D may be TRBD1 (5 bases). The CDR3 sequence is 14 residues long. V was trimmed by 11 bases and J by 0 bases, leaving 16 bases between them. In germline, CDR1 is MNHEY, CDR2 SMNVEV (reference sequence). The CDR3 DNA follows: TGTGCCTCCCGCCCCCGACAGTACCAAGAGACCCAGTACTTC. The encoded protein is CASRPRQYQETQYF.

The V and J genes are TRBV6-1 and TRBJ1-1, with a possible D match to TRBD1 (5 bases). The CDR3 is 14 residues long. With 4 bases removed from V and 3 bases from J, the gap between germline ends came to 12 bases. Germline assignment: CDR1 MNHNS and CDR2 SASEGT. The CDR3 coding sequence is TGTGCCAGCAGTGTCATGACAGATTACACTGAAGCTTTCTTT. It yields the protein CASSVMTDYTEAFF.

As DNA, the CDR3 is TGCGCCAGCAGCTTGGGGGTCAGCGGGGGACATTCAGATACGCAGTATTTT. Protein: CASSLGVSGGHSDTQYF. V is TRBV5-1 and J is TRBJ2-3, with 8 bases identical to TRBD2. The CDR3 extends over 17 amino acids. CDR1 and CDR2 from the germline V gene are SGHRS and YFSETQ. V lost 0 bases and J lost 4; bases outside the gene matches: 10.

This clonotype was counted between two and nine times. The chain links TRBV27 to TRBJ1-2; D is perhaps TRBD1 (5 bases). CDR1 and CDR2 from the germline V gene are MNHEY and SMNVEV (reference sequence). V was clipped by 10 bases and J by 6 bases, with 27 bases between them. The CDR3 sequence is 16 residues long. The CDR3: CANSGTDQSRTHGYTF. The DNA of the CDR3 is TGTGCCAACAGCGGGACCGACCAGAGCAGAACCCATGGCTACACCTTC.

There are many counts of this clonotype. The rearrangement uses TRBV5-5 and TRBJ2-1, with 7 nucleotides matching TRBD2. The CDR3 sequence is 16 residues long. With V trimmed by 4 bases and J by 7 bases, 14 bases remained unmatched. The germline CDR1 and CDR2 sequences are SGHKS and YYEKEE (reference sequence). CDR3 in amino acids: CASSPDTGTIGNEQFF. The CDR3 DNA is TGTGCCAGCAGCCCGGATACCGGGACTATCGGGAATGAGCAGTTCTTC. Filled out from reference TRBV5-5 and TRBJ2-1, the complete variable domain reads DAGVTQSPTHLIKTRGQQVTLRCSPISGHKSVSWYQQVLGQGPQFIFQYYEKEERGRGNFPDRFSARQFPNYSSELNVNALLLGDSALYLCASSPDTGTIGNEQFFGPGTRLTVL.

This clonotype was seen a few times. V is TRBV9 and J is TRBJ2-3, with D unresolved. The CDR3 is made up of 13 amino acids. Trimming took off 0 bases at V and 2 bases at J, with 4 bases between the two ends. From germline, CDR1 is SGDLS and CDR2 YYNGEE. CDR3 sequence (DNA): TGTGCCAGCAGCGTAGCGGCCACAGATACGCAGTATTTT. This translates into CASSVAATDTQYF.

The chain joins TRBV13 to TRBJ1-1; D is perhaps TRBD1 (5 bases). This CDR3 is 11 amino acids long. CDR1 PRHDT and CDR2 FYEKMQ come from the germline V gene (reference sequence). V shed 5 bases and J shed 9 bases, with 10 bases lying between them. CDR3 amino acids: CASSTPGKAFF. CDR3 nucleotides: TGTGCCAGCAGCACCCCAGGGAAAGCTTTCTTT.

The CDR3 DNA reads TGCGCCAGCAGCCTCGGCGACGACACTGAAGCTTTCTTT. It yields the protein CASSLGDDTEAFF. The rearrangement links TRBV4-1 to TRBJ1-1; D gene unclear. This CDR3 is built from 13 residues. In germline, CDR1 is MGHRA, CDR2 YSYEKL. V shed 4 bases and J shed 3 bases, with 9 bases lying between them.

The V call is TRBV3-1, the J call TRBJ2-4, with TRBD2 identical over 13 bases. CDR1 is LGHDT, CDR2 YNNKEL, per germline (reference sequence). J gave up 2 bases and V 5 bases, and 12 bases lay outside the gene matches. The CDR3 spans 19 residues. CDR3 region: CASSFHPGLAGQTKNIQYF. Written as DNA, the CDR3 is TGTGCCAGCAGCTTTCACCCGGGACTAGCGGGGCAGACCAAAAACATTCAGTACTTC.

This chain connects TRBV3-1 to TRBJ1-2; D is uncertain. V was cut by 1 base and J by 6 bases, with 18 bases left in between. This CDR3 has 16 amino acids. The germline V gene encodes CDR1 LGHDT and CDR2 YNNKEL (reference sequence). The CDR3 reads CASSQVMRAKTNGYTF. The CDR3 bases are TGTGCCAGCAGCCAAGTTATGAGAGCAAAGACTAATGGCTACACCTTC. The whole variable domain, filled in from reference TRBV3-1 and TRBJ1-2, reads DTAVSQTPKYLVTQMGNDKSIKCEQNLGHDTMYWYKQDSKKFLKIMFSYNNKELIINETVPNRFSPKSPDKAHLNLHINSLELGDSAVYFCASSQVMRAKTNGYTFGSGTRLTVV.